In its sample, the clone carrying this T cell receptor (beta chain) was seen a few times. Its antigen is unidentified. The data are from a study of T cell repertoires in cytomegalovirus infection. Whole-study context: From public TCR beta signatures came an indication of both CMV infection and matching HLA type.

Via MiXCR, TCRdb re-called the reads, giving one row per CDR3 protein. The data show about 530,000 distinct CDR3 sequences, approximately 26% seen once. Per the germline V gene, CDR1 is LNHDA and CDR2 is SQIVND (reference sequence). Germline trimming cut 3 bases from V and 8 bases from J; bases unmatched to any gene: 5. The CDR3 loop spans 13 amino acids. Study findings and constraints: Carriage of CMV together with the relevant HLA was identifiable through cumulative public TCR beta family frequency. HLA-C-restricted TCR beta clonotypes specific for CMV led the ex vivo response.

This TCR was recovered from a human donor in good health (CMV status not recorded). Some clones in this sample may be carry-over from other donors' samples. The chain couples TRBV19 to TRBJ1-2; TRBD1 agrees at 8 bases. The sequenced sample was PBMCs. This chain's CDR3 is CASSMDRVGGYTF. The DNA of the CDR3 is TGTGCCAGTAGTATGGACAGGGTAGGGGGCTACACCTTC.